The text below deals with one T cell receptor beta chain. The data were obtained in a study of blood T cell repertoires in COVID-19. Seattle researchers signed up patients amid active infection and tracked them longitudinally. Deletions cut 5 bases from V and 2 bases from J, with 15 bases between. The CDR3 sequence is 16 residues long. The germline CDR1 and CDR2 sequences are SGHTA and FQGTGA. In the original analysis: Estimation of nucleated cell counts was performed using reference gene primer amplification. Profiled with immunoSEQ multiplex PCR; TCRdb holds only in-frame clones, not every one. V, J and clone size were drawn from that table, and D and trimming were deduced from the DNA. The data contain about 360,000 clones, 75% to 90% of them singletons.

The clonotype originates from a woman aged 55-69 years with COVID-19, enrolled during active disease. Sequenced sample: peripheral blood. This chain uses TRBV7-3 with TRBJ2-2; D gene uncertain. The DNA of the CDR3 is TGTGCCAGCAGCCCCTACGTGAGCCTCAACACCGGGGAGCTGTTTTTT. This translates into CASSPYVSLNTGELFF.